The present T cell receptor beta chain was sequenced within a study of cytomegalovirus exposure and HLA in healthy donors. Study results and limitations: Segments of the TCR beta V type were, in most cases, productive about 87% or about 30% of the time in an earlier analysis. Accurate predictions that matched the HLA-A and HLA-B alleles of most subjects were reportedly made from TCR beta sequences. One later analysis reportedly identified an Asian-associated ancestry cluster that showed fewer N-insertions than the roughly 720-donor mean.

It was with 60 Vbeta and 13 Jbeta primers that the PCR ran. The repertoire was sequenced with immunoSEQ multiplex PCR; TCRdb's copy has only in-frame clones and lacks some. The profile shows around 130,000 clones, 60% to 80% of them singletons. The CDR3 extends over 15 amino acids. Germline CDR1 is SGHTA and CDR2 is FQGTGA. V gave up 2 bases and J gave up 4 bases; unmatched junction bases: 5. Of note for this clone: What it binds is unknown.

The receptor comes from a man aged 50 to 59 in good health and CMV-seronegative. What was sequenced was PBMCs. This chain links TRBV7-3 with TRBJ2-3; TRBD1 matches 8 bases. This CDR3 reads CASSLGQGVADTQYF. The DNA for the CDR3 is TGTGCCAGCAGCTTAGGACAGGGAGTAGCAGATACGCAGTATTTT. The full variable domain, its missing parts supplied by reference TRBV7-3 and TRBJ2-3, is GAGVSQTPSNKVTEKGKYVELRCDPISGHTALYWYRQSLGQGPEFLIYFQGTGAADDSGLPNDRFFAVRPEGSVSTLKIQRTERGDSAVYLCASSLGQGVADTQYFGPGTRLTVL.